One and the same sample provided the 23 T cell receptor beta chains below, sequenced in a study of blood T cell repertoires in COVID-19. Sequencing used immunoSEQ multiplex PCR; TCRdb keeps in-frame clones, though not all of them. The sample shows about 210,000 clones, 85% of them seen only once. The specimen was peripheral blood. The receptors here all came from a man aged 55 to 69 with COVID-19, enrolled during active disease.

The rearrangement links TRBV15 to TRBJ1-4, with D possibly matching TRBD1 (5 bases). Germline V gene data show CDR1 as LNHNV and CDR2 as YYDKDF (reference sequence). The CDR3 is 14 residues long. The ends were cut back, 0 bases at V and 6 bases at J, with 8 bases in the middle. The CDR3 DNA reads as TGTGCCACCAGCAGAGACCCAGGGTATGAAAAACTGTTTTTT. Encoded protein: CATSRDPGYEKLFF.

CDR3 DNA sequence: TGTGCCAGCAGCTCAATTAGCGGGAGTTTCTATTACAATGAGCAGTTCTTC. As protein: CASSSISGSFYYNEQFF. The chain links TRBV13 to TRBJ2-1; 9 bases agree with TRBD2. The CDR3 length is 17 residues. V lost 4 bases, J lost 4 bases, and 11 bases stayed unmatched. Germline lookup yields CDR1 PRHDT and CDR2 FYEKMQ (reference sequence).

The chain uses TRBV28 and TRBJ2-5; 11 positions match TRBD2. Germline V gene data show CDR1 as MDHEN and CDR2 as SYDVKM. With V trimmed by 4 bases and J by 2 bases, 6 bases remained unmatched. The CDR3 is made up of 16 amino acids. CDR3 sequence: CASSSIGTSGQETQYF. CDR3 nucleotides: TGTGCCAGCAGTTCTATCGGGACTAGCGGTCAAGAGACCCAGTACTTC.

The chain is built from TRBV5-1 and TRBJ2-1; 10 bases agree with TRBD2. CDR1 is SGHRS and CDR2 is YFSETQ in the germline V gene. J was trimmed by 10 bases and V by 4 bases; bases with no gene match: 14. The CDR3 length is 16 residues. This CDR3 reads CASSELAGSGGAEQFF. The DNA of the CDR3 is TGCGCCAGCAGCGAACTAGCGGGGTCGGGCGGAGCGGAGCAGTTCTTC. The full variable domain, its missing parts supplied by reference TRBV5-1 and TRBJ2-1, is KAGVTQTPRYLIKTRGQQVTLSCSPISGHRSVSWYQQTPGQGLQFLFEYFSETQRNKGNFPGRFSGRQFSNSRSEMNVSTLELGDSALYLCASSELAGSGGAEQFFGPGTRLTVL.

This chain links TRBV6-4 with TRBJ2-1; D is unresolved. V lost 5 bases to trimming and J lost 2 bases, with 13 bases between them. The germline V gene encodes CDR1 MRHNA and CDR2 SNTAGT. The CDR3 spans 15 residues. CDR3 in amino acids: CASSPRGATYNEQFF. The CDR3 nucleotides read TGTGCCAGCAGTCCGAGAGGAGCGACCTACAATGAGCAGTTCTTC.

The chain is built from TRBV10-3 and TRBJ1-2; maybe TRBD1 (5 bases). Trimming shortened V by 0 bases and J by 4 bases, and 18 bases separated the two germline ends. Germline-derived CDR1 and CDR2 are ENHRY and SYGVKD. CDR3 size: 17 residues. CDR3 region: CAISESTSGVIGYGYTF. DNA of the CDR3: TGTGCCATCAGTGAGTCGACTTCGGGGGTGATCGGCTATGGCTACACCTTC.

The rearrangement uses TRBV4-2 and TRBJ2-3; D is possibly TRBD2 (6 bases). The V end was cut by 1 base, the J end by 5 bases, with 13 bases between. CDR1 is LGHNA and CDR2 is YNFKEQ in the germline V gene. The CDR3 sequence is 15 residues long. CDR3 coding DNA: TGTGCCAGCAGCCAAGTGAGAAGGGAGGAAGATACGCAGTATTTT. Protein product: CASSQVRREEDTQYF.

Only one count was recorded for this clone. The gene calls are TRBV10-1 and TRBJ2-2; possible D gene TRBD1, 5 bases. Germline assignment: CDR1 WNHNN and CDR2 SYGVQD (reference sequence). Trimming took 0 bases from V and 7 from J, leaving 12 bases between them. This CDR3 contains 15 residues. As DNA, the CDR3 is TGCGCCAGCAGTGAGTCTACCAGGGATAACGGGGAGCTGTTTTTT. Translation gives CASSESTRDNGELFF.

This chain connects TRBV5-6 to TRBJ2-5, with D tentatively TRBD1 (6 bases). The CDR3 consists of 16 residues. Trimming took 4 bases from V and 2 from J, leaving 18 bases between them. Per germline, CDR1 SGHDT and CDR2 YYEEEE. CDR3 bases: TGTGCCAGCAGCCGACGCCGGGGACAATTGCAAGAGACCCAGTACTTC. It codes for CASSRRRGQLQETQYF.

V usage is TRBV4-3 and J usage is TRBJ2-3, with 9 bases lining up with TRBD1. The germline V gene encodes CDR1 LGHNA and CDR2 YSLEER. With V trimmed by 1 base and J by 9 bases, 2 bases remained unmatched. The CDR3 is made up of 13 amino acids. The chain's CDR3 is CASSQGGQGTQYF. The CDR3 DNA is TGCGCCAGCAGCCAAGGGGGACAGGGAACGCAGTATTTT.

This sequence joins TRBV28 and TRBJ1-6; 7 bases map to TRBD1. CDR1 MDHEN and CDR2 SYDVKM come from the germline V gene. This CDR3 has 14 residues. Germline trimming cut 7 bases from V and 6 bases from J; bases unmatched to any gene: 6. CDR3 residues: CASTPGTANSPLHF. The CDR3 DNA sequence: TGTGCCAGCACTCCCGGGACAGCTAATTCACCCCTCCACTTT.

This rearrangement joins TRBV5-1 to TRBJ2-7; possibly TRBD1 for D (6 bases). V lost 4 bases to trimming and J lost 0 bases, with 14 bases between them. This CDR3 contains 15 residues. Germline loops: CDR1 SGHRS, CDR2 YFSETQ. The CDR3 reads CASSPDGTSSYEQYF. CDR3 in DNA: TGCGCCAGCAGCCCGGACGGGACAAGCTCCTACGAGCAGTACTTC.

CDR3 in DNA: TGCGCCAGCAGCTTGGGGGACAGGGCCCCTTTCTCTGGAAACACCATATATTTT. This encodes CASSLGDRAPFSGNTIYF. This sequence joins TRBV5-1 and TRBJ1-3; 9 positions agree with TRBD1. J gave up 0 bases and V 0 bases, and 7 bases lay outside the gene matches. The CDR3 is made up of 18 amino acids. From germline, CDR1 is SGHRS and CDR2 YFSETQ.

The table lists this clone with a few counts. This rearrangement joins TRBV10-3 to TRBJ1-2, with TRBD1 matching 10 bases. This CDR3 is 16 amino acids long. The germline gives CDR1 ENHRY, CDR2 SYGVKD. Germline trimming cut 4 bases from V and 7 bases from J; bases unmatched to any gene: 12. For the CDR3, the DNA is TGTGCCATCAGTGCCGGGACAGGGGCCCTCCCTACTGGCTACACCTTC. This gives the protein CAISAGTGALPTGYTF.

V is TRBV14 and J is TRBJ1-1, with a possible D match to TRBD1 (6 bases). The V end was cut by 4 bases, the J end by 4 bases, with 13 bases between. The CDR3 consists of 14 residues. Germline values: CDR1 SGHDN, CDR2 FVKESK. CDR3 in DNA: TGTGCCAGCAGCCCACTCACAGGGTTCACTGAAGCTTTCTTT. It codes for CASSPLTGFTEAFF.

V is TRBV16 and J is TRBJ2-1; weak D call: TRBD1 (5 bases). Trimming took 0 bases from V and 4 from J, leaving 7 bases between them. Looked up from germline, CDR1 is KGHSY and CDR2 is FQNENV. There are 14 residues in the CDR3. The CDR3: CASSQSGVYNEQFF. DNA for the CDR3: TGTGCCAGCAGCCAATCAGGGGTGTACAATGAGCAGTTCTTC.

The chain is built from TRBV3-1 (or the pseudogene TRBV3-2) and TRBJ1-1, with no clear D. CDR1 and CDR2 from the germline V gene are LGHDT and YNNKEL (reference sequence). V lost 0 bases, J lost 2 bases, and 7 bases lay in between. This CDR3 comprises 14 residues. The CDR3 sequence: CASSQETRNTEAFF. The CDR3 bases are TGTGCCAGCAGCCAAGAAACCAGAAACACTGAAGCTTTCTTT.

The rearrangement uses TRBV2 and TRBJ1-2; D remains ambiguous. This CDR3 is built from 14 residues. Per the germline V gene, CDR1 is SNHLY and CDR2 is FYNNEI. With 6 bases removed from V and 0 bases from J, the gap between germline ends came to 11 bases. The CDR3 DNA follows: TGTGCCAGCAGGACACAGACGACTAACTATGGCTACACCTTC. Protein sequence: CASRTQTTNYGYTF.

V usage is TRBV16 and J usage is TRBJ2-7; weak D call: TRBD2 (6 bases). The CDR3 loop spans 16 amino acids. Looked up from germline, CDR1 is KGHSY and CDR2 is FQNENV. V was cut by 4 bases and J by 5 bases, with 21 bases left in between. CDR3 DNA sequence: TGTGCCAGCAGCCCCTCGGGGACTGAGGGTCGGGACGAGCAGTACTTC. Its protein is CASSPSGTEGRDEQYF.

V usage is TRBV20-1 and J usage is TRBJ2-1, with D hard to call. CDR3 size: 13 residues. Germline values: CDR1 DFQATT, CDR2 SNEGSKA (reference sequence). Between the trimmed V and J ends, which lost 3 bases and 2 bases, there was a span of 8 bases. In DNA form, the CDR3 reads TGCAGTGCTAGTAAATCGGCCTACAATGAGCAGTTCTTC. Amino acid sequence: CSASKSAYNEQFF.

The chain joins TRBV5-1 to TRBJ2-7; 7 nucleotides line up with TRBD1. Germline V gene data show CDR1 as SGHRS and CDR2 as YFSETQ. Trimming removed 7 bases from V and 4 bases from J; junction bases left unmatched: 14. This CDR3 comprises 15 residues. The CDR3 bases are TGCGCCAGCCGGTTCGAAGGGGGCGCGTCGTACGAGCAGTACTTC. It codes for CASRFEGGASYEQYF. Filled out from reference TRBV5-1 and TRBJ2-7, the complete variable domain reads KAGVTQTPRYLIKTRGQQVTLSCSPISGHRSVSWYQQTPGQGLQFLFEYFSETQRNKGNFPGRFSGRQFSNSRSEMNVSTLELGDSALYLCASRFEGGASYEQYFGPGTRLTVT.

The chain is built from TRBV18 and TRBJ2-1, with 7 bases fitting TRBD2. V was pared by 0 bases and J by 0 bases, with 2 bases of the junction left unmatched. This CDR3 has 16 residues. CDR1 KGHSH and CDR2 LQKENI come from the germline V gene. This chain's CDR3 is CASSPPTGGSYNEQFF. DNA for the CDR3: TGTGCCAGCTCACCACCAACGGGAGGCTCCTACAATGAGCAGTTCTTC.

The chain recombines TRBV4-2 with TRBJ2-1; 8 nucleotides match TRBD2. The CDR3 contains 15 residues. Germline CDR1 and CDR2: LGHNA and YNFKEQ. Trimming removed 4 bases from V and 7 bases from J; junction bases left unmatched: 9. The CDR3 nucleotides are TGTGCCAGCAGCCCGTCTAGCGGGTATACGAATGAGCAGTTCTTC. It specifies CASSPSSGYTNEQFF.